Below are 21 T cell receptor beta chains sequenced from a single sample in a study of shared clonotypes between healthy human individuals. Clones were read by immunoSEQ multiplex PCR, and TCRdb kept only the in-frame ones, dropping some. Of about 1 million clones listed, roughly 80% were seen once; the top ten hold approximately 1.5%. The sample was memory CD4+ T cells sorted from blood. Subset: CD45RA-negative fraction. These receptors were taken from a young man in good health.

This clone was seen just once. The chain links TRBV30 to TRBJ1-2; 8 nucleotides line up with TRBD1. With 5 bases clipped from V and 0 bases from J, the junction kept 2 bases outside the gene matches. Per the germline V gene, CDR1 is GTSNPN and CDR2 is SVGIG (reference sequence). This CDR3 spans 13 amino acids. The CDR3 protein is CAWGQGPNYGYTF. The CDR3 DNA sequence: TGTGCCTGGGGACAGGGCCCTAACTATGGCTACACCTTC.

This chain joins TRBV28 and TRBJ2-1; possibly TRBD2 for D (5 bases). V was clipped by 6 bases and J by 6 bases, with 15 bases between them. The germline V gene encodes CDR1 MDHEN and CDR2 SYDVKM. This CDR3 has 14 amino acids. The CDR3 here is CASSGEMKFNEQFF. CDR3 bases: TGTGCCAGCAGCGGGGAGATGAAGTTCAATGAGCAGTTCTTC.

J is TRBJ2-2 and V is TRBV4-1; D gene ambiguous. Germline V gene sequence: CDR1 MGHRA, CDR2 YSYEKL. Trimming cost V 5 bases and J 0 bases, with 10 bases left between them. CDR3 length: 15 amino acids. CDR3 amino acids: CASSSGPSNTGELFF. CDR3 DNA: TGCGCCAGCAGCTCCGGGCCTTCGAACACCGGGGAGCTGTTTTTT.

The chain employs TRBV2 and TRBJ2-3; D is perhaps TRBD1 (5 bases). Germline V gene sequence: CDR1 SNHLY, CDR2 FYNNEI. V gave up 6 bases and J gave up 5 bases, with 9 bases separating them. CDR3 size: 12 residues. The CDR3 coding sequence is TGTGCCAGCAGAGGGGTCGAAGATACGCAGTATTTT. As protein: CASRGVEDTQYF.

The CDR3 loop reads CASSSGTYTNTEAFF. The CDR3 DNA reads as TGTGCCAGCAGCTCAGGGACCTACACGAACACTGAAGCTTTCTTT. The chain uses TRBV11-3 and TRBJ1-1; D might be TRBD1 (5 bases). The CDR3 runs 15 residues. Trimming left V 4 bases short and J 1 base short, with 13 bases between. Germline V gene data show CDR1 as SGHNT and CDR2 as YENEEA.

The chain recombines TRBV27 with TRBJ1-6, with 7 bases lining up with TRBD1. The CDR3 contains 15 residues. J was trimmed by 7 bases and V by 8 bases; bases with no gene match: 11. Germline values: CDR1 MNHEY, CDR2 SMNVEV (reference sequence). DNA of the CDR3: TGTGCCAGCTCAACGACAGGGTCGGGGAATTCACCCCTCCACTTT. Protein product: CASSTTGSGNSPLHF.

The chain links TRBV2 to TRBJ2-5, with D possibly TRBD1 on 6 matching bases. V was clipped by 4 bases and J by 5 bases, with 11 bases between them. The CDR3 contains 13 residues. Germline V lookup: CDR1 SNHLY, CDR2 FYNNEI. The CDR3 DNA sequence: TGTGCCAGCAGTGCCAGGGGTGGCGAGACCCAGTACTTC. Its protein is CASSARGGETQYF. Full variable domain (missing parts from reference TRBV2 and TRBJ2-5): EPEVTQTPSHQVTQMGQEVILRCVPISNHLYFYWYRQILGQKVEFLVSFYNNEISEKSEIFDDQFSVERPDGSNFTLKIRSTKLEDSAMYFCASSARGGETQYFGPGTRLLVL.

A few counts support this clone. The chain is built from TRBV18 and TRBJ1-1; the D is unclear. The CDR3 is made up of 12 amino acids. V was trimmed by 2 bases and J by 6 bases, leaving 7 bases between them. Germline assignment: CDR1 KGHSH and CDR2 LQKENI. CDR3 in DNA: TGTGCCAGCTCACCAGCGGAAGCTGAAGCTTTCTTT. Translating gives CASSPAEAEAFF.

The chain has TRBV6-1 and TRBJ1-2; possible D gene TRBD1, 5 bases. The CDR3 consists of 15 residues. CDR1 is MNHNS and CDR2 is SASEGT in the germline V gene. The V and J ends lost 2 bases and 3 bases respectively, with 13 bases between them. Here the CDR3 reads CASSEFGDGYYGYTF. The CDR3 DNA sequence: TGTGCCAGCAGTGAATTTGGGGACGGATACTATGGCTACACCTTC.

This chain links TRBV5-1 with TRBJ2-5; D gene ambiguous. Judging by the DNA end, TRBJ2-7 fits better; the J call may be wrong. In germline, CDR1 is SGHRS, CDR2 YFSETQ. The length of the CDR3 is 14 residues. The CDR3 protein is CASSPTPGAYEQYF. Here the CDR3 DNA reads TGCGCCAGCAGCCCAACTCCCGGTGCCTACGAGCAGTACTTC.

The rearrangement links TRBV11-2 to TRBJ1-5; D is unclear. Trimming cost V 0 bases and J 9 bases, with 9 bases left between them. The germline CDR1 and CDR2 sequences are SGHAT and FQNNGV. CDR3 length: 13 residues. CDR3 bases: TGTGCCAGCAGCTTAGATTGGCGGAGGCCCCAGCATTTT. Its translation: CASSLDWRRPQHF.

The chain recombines TRBV4-1 with TRBJ2-1, with a weak D call TRBD1 (5 bases). V lost 0 bases and J lost 0, with 12 bases in between. The CDR3 contains 17 residues. Germline-derived CDR1 and CDR2 are MGHRA and YSYEKL. The CDR3 region has the DNA TGCGCCAGCAGCCAAGAGGGGCGGACCAGCTCCTACAATGAGCAGTTCTTC. It is translated as CASSQEGRTSSYNEQFF.

This chain links TRBV7-9 with TRBJ1-2, with 11 nucleotides matching TRBD1. V was clipped by 4 bases and J by 5 bases; unmatched bases: 9. Per germline, CDR1 SEHNR and CDR2 FQNEAQ (reference sequence). The CDR3 has 16 residues. The CDR3 DNA reads as TGTGCCAGCAGCTCCTGGCAGGGACAGGGGGTATATGGCTACACCTTC. It specifies CASSSWQGQGVYGYTF.

CDR3 protein: CAISPGQGFGNTIYF. The CDR3 DNA is TGTGCCATCAGCCCCGGACAGGGTTTTGGAAACACCATATATTTT. The genes are TRBV10-3 and TRBJ1-3; TRBD1 agrees at 8 bases. V was clipped by 6 bases and J by 3 bases; unmatched bases: 7. Germline loops: CDR1 ENHRY, CDR2 SYGVKD. The CDR3 loop spans 15 amino acids.

The chain combines TRBV7-2 with TRBJ2-7; D perhaps matches TRBD2 (8 bases). Germline V gene sequence: CDR1 SGHTA, CDR2 FQGNSA. V shed 1 base and J shed 2 bases, with 15 bases lying between them. This CDR3 comprises 16 residues. CDR3: CASSLEGTRGPYEQYF. The CDR3, as DNA: TGTGCCAGCAGCTTAGAGGGGACTAGGGGGCCCTACGAGCAGTACTTC.

The chain is built from TRBV18 and TRBJ2-6, with a possible D match to TRBD2 (5 bases). Germline V gene data show CDR1 as KGHSH and CDR2 as LQKENI. Trimming removed 4 bases from V and 2 bases from J, with 9 bases in between. The CDR3 length is 15 residues. DNA of the CDR3: TGTGCCAGCTCACGGTCGGAGGCTGGGGCCAACGTCCTGACTTTC. Protein: CASSRSEAGANVLTF.

The chain carries TRBV19 and TRBJ2-7; the match to TRBD2 covers 9 bases. CDR1 LNHDA and CDR2 SQIVND come from the germline V gene (reference sequence). Trimming at V came to 5 bases and at J to 2 bases, leaving 4 bases not matched to a gene. The CDR3 spans 14 residues. The CDR3 is CASSWTSETYEQYF. As DNA, the CDR3 is TGTGCCAGTAGTTGGACTAGCGAGACCTACGAGCAGTACTTC. Using reference TRBV19 and TRBJ2-7 for the parts outside the CDR3, the full variable domain is DGGITQSPKYLFRKEGQNVTLSCEQNLNHDAMYWYRQDPGQGLRLIYYSQIVNDFQKGDIAEGYSVSREKKESFPLTVTSAQKNPTAFYLCASSWTSETYEQYFGPGTRLTVT.

Concerning this clone itself: A much larger clone sits a single nucleotide away, making a read error possible. In the same sample, other DNA sequences code for this CDR3. CDR3 loop: CASSLGWDRGLYEQYF. As DNA, the CDR3 is TGTGCCAGCAGTTTGGGATGGGACAGGGGGCTGTACGAGCAGTACTTT. The rearrangement links TRBV27 to TRBJ2-7; 12 nucleotides align to TRBD1. The germline CDR1 and CDR2 sequences are MNHEY and SMNVEV (reference sequence). The CDR3 runs to 16 residues.

This clone occurred a few times. The chain recombines TRBV5-6 with TRBJ2-1; no reliable D call. CDR1 is SGHDT and CDR2 is YYEEEE in the germline V gene. This CDR3 is built from 14 residues. Trimming stripped 1 base from V and 0 bases from J, with 5 bases between. The CDR3 DNA follows: TGTGCCAGCAGCTTGCGGTTCTCCTACAATGAGCAGTTCTTC. Translating gives CASSLRFSYNEQFF.

The V call is TRBV30, the J call TRBJ1-5; no definite D call. The CDR3 length is 14 residues. The germline CDR1 and CDR2 sequences are GTSNPN and SVGIG (reference sequence). V shed 0 bases and J shed 6 bases, with 12 bases lying between them. Here the CDR3 DNA reads TGTGCCTGGAGTGTACAAGGGTCCGGTCAGCCCCAGCATTTT. Amino acids: CAWSVQGSGQPQHF.

The chain has TRBV6-5 and TRBJ1-2; 7 bases line up with TRBD1. The CDR3 sequence is 14 residues long. Trimming cost V 2 bases and J 2 bases; bases outside gene matches: 2. Germline V gene sequence: CDR1 MNHEY, CDR2 SVGAGI. CDR3 loop: CASSYPTGNYGYTF. The CDR3 region has the DNA TGTGCCAGCAGTTACCCGACAGGGAACTATGGCTACACCTTC.